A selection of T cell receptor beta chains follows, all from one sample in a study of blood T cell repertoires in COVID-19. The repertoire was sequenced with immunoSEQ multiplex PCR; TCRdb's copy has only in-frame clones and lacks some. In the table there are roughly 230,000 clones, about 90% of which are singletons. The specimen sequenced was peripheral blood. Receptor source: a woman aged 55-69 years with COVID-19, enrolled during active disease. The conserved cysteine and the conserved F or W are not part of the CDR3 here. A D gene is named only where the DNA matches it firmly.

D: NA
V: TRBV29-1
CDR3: SVVLRGSTYEQY

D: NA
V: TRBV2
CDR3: ASIVGTPSPLH

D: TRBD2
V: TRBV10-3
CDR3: AISDGAGGLEQY

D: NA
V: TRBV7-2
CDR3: ASSLAGRGREQY

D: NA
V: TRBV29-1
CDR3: SVGQDYGYT

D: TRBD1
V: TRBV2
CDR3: ASTPLMTGNSPLH

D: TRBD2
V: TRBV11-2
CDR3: ASSFYGGGNTDTQY

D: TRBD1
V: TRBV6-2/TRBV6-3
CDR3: ASSYFGQGGYSNQPQH

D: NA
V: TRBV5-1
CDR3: ASSLAEGSPLH

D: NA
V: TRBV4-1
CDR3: ASTEGPRNSPLH

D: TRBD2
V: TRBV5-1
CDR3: ASSLRSRGYNEQF

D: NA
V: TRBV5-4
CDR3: ASSLKQNYGYT

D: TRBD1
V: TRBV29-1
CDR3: SADRGETQY

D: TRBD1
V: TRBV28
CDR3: ASRSTGQALSGANVLT

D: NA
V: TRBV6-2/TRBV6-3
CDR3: ASSYYFQGGYGYT

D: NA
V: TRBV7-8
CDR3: ASSPYLGNTIY

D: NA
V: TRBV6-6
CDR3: ASSYNRENTIY

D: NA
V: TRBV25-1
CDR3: ASSDSNSYEQY

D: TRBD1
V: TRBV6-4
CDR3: ASSDFRRGGGYT

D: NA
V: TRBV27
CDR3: ASSFRGGNYGYT

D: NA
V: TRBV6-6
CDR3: ASSYQGNGYT

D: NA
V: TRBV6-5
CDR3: ASSPPGENTEAF

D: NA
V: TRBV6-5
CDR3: ASRYDRDSSYEQY

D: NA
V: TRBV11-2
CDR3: ASSLQGGSTDTQY

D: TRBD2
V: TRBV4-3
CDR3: ASSQDLGGVLYEQY

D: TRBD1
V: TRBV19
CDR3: ASKPDRGSNQPQH

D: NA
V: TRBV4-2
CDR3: ASSQDSRNTEAF

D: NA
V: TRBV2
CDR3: ASSVRGGYQPQH

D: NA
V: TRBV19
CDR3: ASSNWRDPYEQY

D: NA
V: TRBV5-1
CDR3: ASSSHPGGFRASTDTQY

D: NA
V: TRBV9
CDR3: ASSPAGLQSYEQY

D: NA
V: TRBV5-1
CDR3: ASSLGGGAGEAF